The T cell receptor (beta chain) under discussion was sequenced for a study of technical replicates of blood from several donors. Clones were sequenced by immunoSEQ multiplex PCR, and TCRdb holds only the in-frame ones, with some missing. The sample includes around 72,000 clones, about 90% seen only once; the top ten take 0.3% to 0.4%. Germline assignment: CDR1 MNHEY and CDR2 SVGAGI. V lost 2 bases to trimming and J lost 3 bases, with 11 bases between them. CDR3 size: 14 residues. The sequence was obtained from a human donor in good health. The sequenced sample was T cells isolated from PBMCs. V gene TRBV6-5 combines with J gene TRBJ2-7; maybe TRBD1 (6 bases). CDR3 bases: TGTGCCAGCAGTTACCGACAGGACTTCTACGAGCAGTACTTC. Translation: CASSYRQDFYEQYF.